Below are 2 T cell receptor beta chains sequenced from a single sample in a study of shared clonotypes between healthy human individuals. Data came from immunoSEQ multiplex PCR; TCRdb stores just in-frame clones and leaves some out. In the table there are roughly 1.4 million clones, approximately 98.5% of which are singletons. Sequencing was done on a sample of naive CD4+ T cells sorted from blood. Subset reported: CD45RA+ positively selected. Receptors were obtained from a man aged 30-40 years in good health.

The CDR3 region is CASSPGLAGLETQYF. The CDR3 DNA is TGCGCCAGCAGCCCGGGACTAGCGGGACTAGAGACCCAGTACTTC. The gene calls are TRBV5-1 and TRBJ2-5; TRBD2 matches at 13 bases. The CDR3 runs 15 residues. The J segment lost 4 bases and the V segment lost 4 bases, leaving 4 bases of the junction unmatched. Germline assignment: CDR1 SGHRS and CDR2 YFSETQ.

This sequence joins TRBV14 and TRBJ2-3, with D perhaps matching TRBD2 (6 bases). Germline loops: CDR1 SGHDN, CDR2 FVKESK. V dropped 5 bases and J dropped 8 bases, with 11 bases sitting between them. The length of the CDR3 is 12 residues. DNA for the CDR3: TGTGCCAGCAGCGCGGGACCGTTTACGCAGTATTTT. This translates into CASSAGPFTQYF.